The source of this T cell receptor beta chain is a study of cytomegalovirus exposure and HLA in healthy donors. Study findings and constraints: According to a subsequent analysis, TCR clusters identified in the first cohort showed a tendency to co-occur across the roughly 130 validation repertoires.

Regarding this clone: Its target is not known.

Here immunoSEQ multiplex PCR was the method, and the copy in TCRdb shows in-frame clones only, minus some. The sample has over 150,000 clones; 70% to 90% are singletons. Deletions cut 0 bases from V and 0 bases from J, with 11 bases between. This CDR3 has 16 amino acids. Germline V gene sequence: CDR1 LGHNA, CDR2 YSLEER. The sample comprised PBMCs. This sequence joins TRBV4-3 and TRBJ2-5; D might be TRBD2 (6 bases). The receptor comes from a woman in her thirties in good health and CMV-seronegative. The CDR3 nucleotides read TGCGCCAGCAGCCAAGATTTCGGCGGGAACCAAGAGACCCAGTACTTC. Protein product: CASSQDFGGNQETQYF.